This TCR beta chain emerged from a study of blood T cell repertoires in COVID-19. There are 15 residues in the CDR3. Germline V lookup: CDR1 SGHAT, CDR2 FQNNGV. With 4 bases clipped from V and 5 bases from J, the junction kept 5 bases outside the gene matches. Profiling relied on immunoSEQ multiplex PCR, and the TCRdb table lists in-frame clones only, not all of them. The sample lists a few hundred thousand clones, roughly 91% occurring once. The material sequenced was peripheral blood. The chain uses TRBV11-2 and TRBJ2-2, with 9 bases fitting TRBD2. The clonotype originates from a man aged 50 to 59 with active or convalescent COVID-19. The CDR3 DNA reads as TGTGCCAGCAGCTGGCTAGCGGGGTTTACCGGGGAGCTGTTTTTT. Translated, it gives CASSWLAGFTGELFF.